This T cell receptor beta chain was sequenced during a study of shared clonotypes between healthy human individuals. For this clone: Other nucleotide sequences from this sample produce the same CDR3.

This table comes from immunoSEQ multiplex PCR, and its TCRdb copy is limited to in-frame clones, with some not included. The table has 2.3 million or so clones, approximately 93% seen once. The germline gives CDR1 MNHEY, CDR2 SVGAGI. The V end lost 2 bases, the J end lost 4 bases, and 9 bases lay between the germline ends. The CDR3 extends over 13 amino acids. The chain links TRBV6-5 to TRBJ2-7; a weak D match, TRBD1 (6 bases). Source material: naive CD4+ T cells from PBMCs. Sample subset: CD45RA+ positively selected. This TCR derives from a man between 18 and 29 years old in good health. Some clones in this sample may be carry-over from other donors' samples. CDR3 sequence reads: CASSYRGSYEQYF. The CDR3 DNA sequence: TGTGCCAGCAGTTACAGGGGGTCATACGAGCAGTACTTC.